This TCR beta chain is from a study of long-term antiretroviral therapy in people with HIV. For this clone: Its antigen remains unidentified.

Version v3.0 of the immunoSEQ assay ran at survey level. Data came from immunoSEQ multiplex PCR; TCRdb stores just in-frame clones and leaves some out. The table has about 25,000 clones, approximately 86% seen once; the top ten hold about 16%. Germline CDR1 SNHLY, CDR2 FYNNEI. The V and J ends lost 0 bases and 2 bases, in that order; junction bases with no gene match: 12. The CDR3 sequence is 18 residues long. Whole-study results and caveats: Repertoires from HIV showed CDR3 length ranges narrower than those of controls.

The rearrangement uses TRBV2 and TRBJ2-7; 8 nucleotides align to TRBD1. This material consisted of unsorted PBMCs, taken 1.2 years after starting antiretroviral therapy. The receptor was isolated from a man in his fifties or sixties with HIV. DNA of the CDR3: TGTGCCAGCAGTGAAGCGCTTATCGGACGACAGGGGACCTACGAGCAGTACTTC. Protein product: CASSEALIGRQGTYEQYF. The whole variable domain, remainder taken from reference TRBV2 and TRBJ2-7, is EPEVTQTPSHQVTQMGQEVILRCVPISNHLYFYWYRQILGQKVEFLVSFYNNEISEKSEIFDDQFSVERPDGSNFTLKIRSTKLEDSAMYFCASSEALIGRQGTYEQYFGPGTRLTVT.